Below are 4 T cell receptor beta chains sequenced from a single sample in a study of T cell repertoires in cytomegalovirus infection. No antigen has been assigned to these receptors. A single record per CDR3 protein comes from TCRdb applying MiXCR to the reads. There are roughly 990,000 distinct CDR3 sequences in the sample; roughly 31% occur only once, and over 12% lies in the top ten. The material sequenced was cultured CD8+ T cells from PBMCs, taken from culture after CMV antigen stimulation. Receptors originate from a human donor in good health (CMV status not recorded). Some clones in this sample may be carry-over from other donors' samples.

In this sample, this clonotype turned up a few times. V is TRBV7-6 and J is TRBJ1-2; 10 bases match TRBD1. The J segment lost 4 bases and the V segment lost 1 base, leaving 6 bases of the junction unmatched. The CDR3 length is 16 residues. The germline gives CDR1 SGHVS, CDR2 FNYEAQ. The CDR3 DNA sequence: TGTGCCAGCAGCTTAGGGGAGGACAGGGGGTCCTATGGCTACACCTTC. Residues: CASSLGEDRGSYGYTF.

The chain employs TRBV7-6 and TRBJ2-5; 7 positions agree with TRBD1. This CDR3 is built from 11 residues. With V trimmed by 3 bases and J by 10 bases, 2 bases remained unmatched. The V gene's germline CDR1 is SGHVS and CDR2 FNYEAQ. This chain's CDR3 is CASSFTGDQYF. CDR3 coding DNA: TGTGCCAGCAGCTTTACAGGGGACCAGTACTTC.

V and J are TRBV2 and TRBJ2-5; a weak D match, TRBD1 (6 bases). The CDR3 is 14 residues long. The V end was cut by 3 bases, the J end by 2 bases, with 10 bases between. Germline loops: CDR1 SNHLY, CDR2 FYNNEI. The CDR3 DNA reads TGTGCCAGCAGTGAGGGACATGTGCAAGAGACCCAGTACTTC. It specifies CASSEGHVQETQYF.

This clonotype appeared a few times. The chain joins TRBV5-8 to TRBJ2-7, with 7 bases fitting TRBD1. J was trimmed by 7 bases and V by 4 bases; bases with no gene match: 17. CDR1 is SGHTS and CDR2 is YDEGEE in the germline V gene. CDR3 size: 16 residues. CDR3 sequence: CASSTLMGTEVWEQYV. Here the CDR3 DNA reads TGTGCCAGCAGCACCCTGATGGGGACAGAGGTGTGGGAGCAGTACGTC.